One and the same sample provided the 31 T cell receptor beta chains below, sequenced in a study of beta chain features in type 1 diabetes. The whole isolated RNA underwent reverse transcription, so sequencing captured expressed TCRB transcripts. The method was immunoSEQ multiplex PCR; TCRdb's version includes in-frame clones alone and lacks a portion of them. The data contain about 180,000 clones, roughly an eighth of them singletons. Material: central memory CD4+ T cells from blood. The receptors were gathered from a woman aged 18-29 years in good health.

At least ten counts were recorded for this clone. The V call is TRBV29-1, the J call TRBJ1-1; D gene uncertain. The CDR3 consists of 12 residues. Per germline, CDR1 SQVTM and CDR2 ANQGSEA. The germline V and J ends were trimmed by 6 bases and 1 base, with 9 bases remaining between them. In nucleotides, the CDR3 is TGCAGCGTCGGCCGGGGGAACACTGAAGCTTTCTTT. This codes for CSVGRGNTEAFF. The full variable domain, rest sourced from reference TRBV29-1 and TRBJ1-1, is SAVISQKPSRDICQRGTSLTIQCQVDSQVTMMFWYRQQPGQSLTLIATANQGSEATYESGFVIDKFPISRPNLTFSTLTVSNMSPEDSSIYLCSVGRGNTEAFFGQGTRLTVV.

V and J are TRBV7-2 and TRBJ2-3; 8 bases match TRBD1. This CDR3 comprises 15 residues. J gave up 1 base and V 8 bases, and 8 bases lay outside the gene matches. Per the germline V gene, CDR1 is SGHTA and CDR2 is FQGNSA. CDR3 DNA sequence: TGTGCCAGCGGAACTAGACAGGGGCGCACAGATACGCAGTATTTT. It yields the protein CASGTRQGRTDTQYF.

The V gene is TRBV29-1, the J gene TRBJ2-3; 11 bases are shared with TRBD2. With V trimmed by 5 bases and J by 4 bases, 11 bases remained unmatched. The germline CDR1 and CDR2 sequences are SQVTM and ANQGSEA. The length of the CDR3 is 16 residues. Written as DNA, the CDR3 is TGCAGCGTTCTCTCTCCAGAACTAGCGGGAGCAGATACGCAGTATTTT. Its translation: CSVLSPELAGADTQYF.

The CDR3 nucleotides are TGTGCCAGCATAGAGCAGGCTCTCTACTACGAGCAGTACTTC. Its protein is CASIEQALYYEQYF. This chain links TRBV6-1 with TRBJ2-7; D gene unclear. Germline CDR1 and CDR2: MNHNS and SASEGT. V was cut by 7 bases and J by 3 bases, with 16 bases left in between. This CDR3 is 14 amino acids long.

This clone was counted only a few times. The rearrangement joins TRBV28 to TRBJ2-3, with D unclear. CDR3 length: 12 residues. Per germline, CDR1 MDHEN and CDR2 SYDVKM. V was clipped by 10 bases and J by 3 bases, with 11 bases between them. The CDR3 sequence is CATRIGTDTQYF. The CDR3 coding sequence is TGTGCCACCAGGATCGGTACAGATACGCAGTATTTT.

The chain joins TRBV19 to TRBJ1-3, with D uncertain. Trimming left V 5 bases short and J 2 bases short, with 10 bases between. The CDR3 length is 14 residues. Germline V gene lookup returns CDR1 LNHDA and CDR2 SQIVND (reference sequence). CDR3 DNA: TGTGCCAGTAGTCCCGGGTCTGCTGGAAACACCATATATTTT. This gives the protein CASSPGSAGNTIYF.

In its sample, this clone was seen a few times. The V gene is TRBV27, the J gene TRBJ2-2; 7 bases are shared with TRBD1. V trimming: 1 base; J trimming: 4 bases; junction bases outside the gene matches: 0. The CDR3 has 14 amino acids. Germline V gives CDR1 MNHEY, CDR2 SMNVEV (reference sequence). The CDR3 DNA is TGTGCCAGCAGTTTATACAGGGGCACCGGGGAGCTGTTTTTT. Translation gives CASSLYRGTGELFF.

This clone was detected a few times. The V gene is TRBV5-1, the J gene TRBJ1-4, with unresolved D. This CDR3 comprises 14 residues. The germline gives CDR1 SGHRS, CDR2 YFSETQ. V lost 0 bases and J 3 bases, leaving 6 bases between the germline ends. CDR3 nucleotide sequence: TGCGCCAGCAGCTTGGAGAGGGCTAATGAAAAACTGTTTTTT. Translating gives CASSLERANEKLFF.

This clone was seen only a few times. The genes are TRBV5-6 and TRBJ2-3, with TRBD1 matching 7 bases. CDR3 length equals 13 residues. J lost 0 bases, V lost 6 bases, and 1 base had no gene match. Germline loops: CDR1 SGHDT, CDR2 YYEEEE. The CDR3 DNA reads TGTGCCAGCACACAGGGGAGCACAGATACGCAGTATTTT. Amino acid sequence: CASTQGSTDTQYF.

This clone has only a few counts. The chain recombines TRBV11-2 with TRBJ2-7, with 9 bases lining up with TRBD1. The CDR3 has 14 residues. Trimming took 4 bases from V and 7 from J; bases not matched to a gene: 8. Germline CDR1 SGHAT, CDR2 FQNNGV. CDR3 amino acids: CASSSQGAPGEQYF. The DNA for the CDR3 is TGTGCCAGCAGCTCACAGGGGGCGCCCGGGGAGCAGTACTTC.

This clone was seen only a few times. This rearrangement joins TRBV28 to TRBJ1-1, with 7 bases matching TRBD1. CDR1 and CDR2 from the germline V gene are MDHEN and SYDVKM. There are 14 residues in the CDR3. J gave up 6 bases and V 6 bases, and 10 bases lay outside the gene matches. The chain's CDR3 is CASSPFDRVPEAFF. The DNA for the CDR3 is TGTGCCAGCAGCCCCTTTGACAGGGTCCCTGAAGCTTTCTTT.

The V and J genes are TRBV18 and TRBJ2-5; TRBD2 matches at 8 bases. V shed 6 bases, J shed 5 bases, and the junction held 11 bases outside the gene matches. This CDR3 spans 15 amino acids. The germline V gene encodes CDR1 KGHSH and CDR2 LQKENI. DNA for the CDR3: TGTGCCAGCTCGCCTCAGCGGGGGAGTGGGGAGACCCAGTACTTC. As protein: CASSPQRGSGETQYF.

The chain has TRBV28 and TRBJ2-7; D is ambiguous. V was trimmed by 5 bases and J by 4 bases, leaving 12 bases between them. Germline values: CDR1 MDHEN, CDR2 SYDVKM. The CDR3 spans 13 residues. The CDR3 here is CASSPPRPYEQYF. Written as DNA, the CDR3 is TGTGCCAGCAGTCCCCCTAGGCCTTACGAGCAGTACTTC.

This chain connects TRBV5-4 to TRBJ1-2; tentatively, D is TRBD1 (6 bases). This CDR3 comprises 15 residues. Germline V gene lookup returns CDR1 SGHNT and CDR2 YYREEE (reference sequence). Between the trimmed V and J ends, which lost 0 bases and 3 bases, there was a span of 12 bases. CDR3 bases: TGTGCCAGCAGCTTGGGACAGGAAGCTTACTATGGCTACACCTTC. Its translation: CASSLGQEAYYGYTF.

This clone was counted between two and nine times. The CDR3 DNA sequence: TGTGCCAGCCTTACCCAGGGGGCAATGAAGACCCAGTACTTC. This gives the protein CASLTQGAMKTQYF. The rearrangement links TRBV28 to TRBJ2-5; 8 bases map to TRBD1. The CDR3 extends over 14 amino acids. The J segment lost 6 bases and the V segment lost 8 bases, leaving 11 bases of the junction unmatched. CDR1 MDHEN and CDR2 SYDVKM come from the germline V gene.

Here the CDR3 DNA reads TGTGCCAGCTCACCACCGTTAAGGGGGACTAGCCGGTACAATGAGCAGTTCTTC. Its translation: CASSPPLRGTSRYNEQFF. The V call is TRBV18, the J call TRBJ2-1, with 9 bases matching TRBD2. Germline V gene sequence: CDR1 KGHSH, CDR2 LQKENI. V lost 0 bases and J lost 4; bases outside the gene matches: 10. The CDR3 has 18 residues.

The chain has TRBV5-1 and TRBJ2-3, with D possibly matching TRBD2 (6 bases). Germline CDR1 and CDR2: SGHRS and YFSETQ. V lost 0 bases and J 2 bases, leaving 10 bases between the germline ends. The CDR3 is 15 residues long. The CDR3 protein is CASSLGSGITDTQYF. DNA of the CDR3: TGCGCCAGCAGCTTGGGTAGCGGAATCACAGATACGCAGTATTTT.

In its sample, this clone was seen a few times. The chain employs TRBV28 and TRBJ1-5; D uncertain. The CDR3 contains 13 residues. Looked up from germline, CDR1 is MDHEN and CDR2 is SYDVKM. The CDR3 here is CASQRYSNQPQHF. The CDR3 coding sequence is TGTGCTTCCCAGCGATATAGCAATCAGCCCCAGCATTTT. Using reference TRBV28 and TRBJ1-5 for the parts outside the CDR3, the full variable domain is DVKVTQSSRYLVKRTGEKVFLECVQDMDHENMFWYRQDPGLGLRLIYFSYDVKMKEKGDIPEGYSVSREKKERFSLILESASTNQTSMYLCASQRYSNQPQHFGDGTRLSIL.

This clone was found a few times. The chain couples TRBV18 to TRBJ1-1; D not resolved. The CDR3 contains 14 residues. Germline CDR1 is KGHSH and CDR2 is LQKENI. V shed 6 bases and J shed 5 bases, with 16 bases lying between them. CDR3 protein: CASSLDSGGTEAFF. Written as DNA, the CDR3 is TGTGCCAGCTCGCTGGACTCCGGCGGGACTGAAGCTTTCTTT.

This clone has only a few counts. In DNA form, the CDR3 reads TGTGCCAGCAGCCAACCTAGCGGAGGGGCCTCTGAGCAGTTCTTC. Its protein product is CASSQPSGGASEQFF. The chain uses TRBV7-8 and TRBJ2-1, with 7 bases aligning to TRBD2. This CDR3 spans 15 amino acids. Unmatched junction bases numbered 13, after V lost 5 bases and J lost 9 bases. The germline CDR1 and CDR2 sequences are SGHVS and FQNEAQ.

This chain uses TRBV30 with TRBJ2-1; D is perhaps TRBD1 (7 bases). Trimming cost V 2 bases and J 13 bases, with 18 bases left between them. The CDR3 extends over 13 amino acids. CDR1 and CDR2 (germline): GTSNPN, SVGIG (reference sequence). The CDR3 nucleotides read TGTGCCTGGAGTCCCGGACAGGACGCGGGACAGTTCTTC. As protein: CAWSPGQDAGQFF.

This sequence joins TRBV9 and TRBJ2-1; 9 positions agree with TRBD2. Per the germline V gene, CDR1 is SGDLS and CDR2 is YYNGEE. This CDR3 comprises 15 residues. Germline trimming cut 4 bases from V and 1 base from J; bases unmatched to any gene: 3. The CDR3 nucleotides read TGTGCCAGCAGCACGCTAGCGGGGTCCTACAATGAGCAGTTCTTC. Residues: CASSTLAGSYNEQFF.

This clone has only one observation. The J gene is TRBJ2-7, the V gene TRBV27, with a tentative D call TRBD1 (5 bases). Trimming removed 7 bases at V and 3 bases at J, with 16 bases between. Germline V lookup: CDR1 MNHEY, CDR2 SMNVEV (reference sequence). There are 14 residues in the CDR3. The CDR3 loop reads CASTMTARHYEQYF. The CDR3 DNA follows: TGTGCCAGCACTATGACAGCCAGACACTACGAGCAGTACTTC.

This clone was observed a handful of times. The V call is TRBV4-2, the J call TRBJ2-5, with 9 positions matching TRBD2. This CDR3 region has 15 residues. Germline V gene lookup returns CDR1 LGHNA and CDR2 YNFKEQ. V lost 6 bases and J lost 5; bases outside the gene matches: 10. For the CDR3, the DNA is TGTGCCAGCAGGCAGCGACTAGCGGCTGGGGAGACCCAGTACTTC. This gives the protein CASRQRLAAGETQYF.

The chain employs TRBV6-5 and TRBJ2-4; possibly TRBD1 for D (6 bases). Germline lookup yields CDR1 MNHEY and CDR2 SVGAGI. The CDR3 has 15 amino acids. V was pared by 5 bases and J by 1 base, with 12 bases between. CDR3 in DNA: TGTGCCAGCAGTCAGACAGGCACGGCCAAAAACATTCAGTACTTC. Its translation: CASSQTGTAKNIQYF.

This clone was seen only a few times. The CDR3 spells CASSFIRGRSEQYF. The CDR3 DNA follows: TGTGCCAGCAGTTTCATCAGGGGAAGGAGCGAGCAGTACTTC. The chain is built from TRBV28 and TRBJ2-7, with TRBD1 as a possible D gene (6 bases). V lost 3 bases and J lost 6, with 15 bases in between. In germline, CDR1 is MDHEN, CDR2 SYDVKM. The CDR3 totals 14 residues. The full variable domain, with the rest looked up from reference TRBV28 and TRBJ2-7, is DVKVTQSSRYLVKRTGEKVFLECVQDMDHENMFWYRQDPGLGLRLIYFSYDVKMKEKGDIPEGYSVSREKKERFSLILESASTNQTSMYLCASSFIRGRSEQYFGPGTRLTVT.

The gene calls are TRBV2 and TRBJ2-5; the match to TRBD2 covers 8 bases. V lost 2 bases to trimming and J lost 5 bases; unmatched junction nucleotides: 10. This CDR3 region has 16 residues. CDR1 and CDR2 from the germline V gene are SNHLY and FYNNEI. The CDR3 spells CASSEMGAGARETQYF. The CDR3 DNA reads TGTGCCAGCAGTGAAATGGGAGCGGGGGCCCGCGAGACCCAGTACTTC.

CDR3 sequence (DNA): TGCGCCAGCAGCCCGCAGGGTTCCGGGGCCAACGTCCTGACTTTC. This codes for CASSPQGSGANVLTF. The rearrangement uses TRBV5-1 and TRBJ2-6; possible D gene TRBD1, 5 bases. Trimming cost V 4 bases and J 4 bases, with 12 bases left between them. CDR1 and CDR2 from the germline V gene are SGHRS and YFSETQ. The length of the CDR3 is 15 residues.

DNA of the CDR3: TGTGCCAGCTCACTGGACAGCCCCCCTAACTATGGCTACACCTTC. It yields the protein CASSLDSPPNYGYTF. The chain carries TRBV18 and TRBJ1-2; D may be TRBD1 (6 bases). CDR1 KGHSH and CDR2 LQKENI come from the germline V gene. The ends were cut back, 4 bases at V and 0 bases at J, with 12 bases in the middle. This CDR3 has 15 residues.

In its sample, this clone was seen a few times. The chain links TRBV11-2 to TRBJ1-5; D possibly corresponds to TRBD1 (6 bases). CDR3 length: 18 amino acids. The V end lost 2 bases, the J end lost 4 bases, and 21 bases lay between the germline ends. Germline V gene lookup returns CDR1 SGHAT and CDR2 FQNNGV. CDR3 sequence: CASSLTSQNDRRNQPQHF. The DNA for the CDR3 is TGTGCCAGCAGCTTAACCAGCCAAAACGACAGGAGAAATCAGCCCCAGCATTTT.

This clone was seen only a few times. Written as DNA, the CDR3 is TGCAGCGTTTTTAGGGGAACCGGGGAGCTGTTTTTT. It yields the protein CSVFRGTGELFF. The V and J genes are TRBV29-1 and TRBJ2-2, with D perhaps TRBD1 (5 bases). In germline, CDR1 is SQVTM, CDR2 ANQGSEA. The CDR3 is 12 residues long. Trimming removed 5 bases at V and 5 bases at J, with 9 bases between.